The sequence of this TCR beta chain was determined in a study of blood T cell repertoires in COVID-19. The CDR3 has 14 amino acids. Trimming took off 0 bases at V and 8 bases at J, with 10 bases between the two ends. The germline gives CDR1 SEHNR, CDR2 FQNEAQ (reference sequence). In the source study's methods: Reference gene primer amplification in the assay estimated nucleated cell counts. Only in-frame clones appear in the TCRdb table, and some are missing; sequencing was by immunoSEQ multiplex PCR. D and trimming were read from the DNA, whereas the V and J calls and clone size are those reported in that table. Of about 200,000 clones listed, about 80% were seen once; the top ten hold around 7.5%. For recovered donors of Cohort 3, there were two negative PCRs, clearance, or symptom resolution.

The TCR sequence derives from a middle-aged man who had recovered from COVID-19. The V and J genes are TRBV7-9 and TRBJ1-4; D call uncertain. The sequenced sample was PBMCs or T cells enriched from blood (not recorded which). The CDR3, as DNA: TGTGCCAGCAGCTTAGCGAGGGATGGCGAAAAACTGTTTTTT. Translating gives CASSLARDGEKLFF.